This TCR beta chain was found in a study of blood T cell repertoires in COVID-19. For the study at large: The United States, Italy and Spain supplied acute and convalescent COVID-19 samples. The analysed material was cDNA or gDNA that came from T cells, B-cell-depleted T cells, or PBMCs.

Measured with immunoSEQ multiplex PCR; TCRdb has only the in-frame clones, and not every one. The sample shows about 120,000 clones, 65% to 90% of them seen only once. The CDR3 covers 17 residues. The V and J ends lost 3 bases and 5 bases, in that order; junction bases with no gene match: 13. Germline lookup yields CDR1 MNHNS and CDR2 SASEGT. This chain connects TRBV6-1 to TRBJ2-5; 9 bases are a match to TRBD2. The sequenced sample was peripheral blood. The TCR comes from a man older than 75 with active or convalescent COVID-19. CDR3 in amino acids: CASSDVLAGGPGETQYF. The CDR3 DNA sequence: TGTGCCAGCAGTGACGTTCTTGCGGGAGGGCCGGGCGAGACCCAGTACTTC.